This T cell receptor beta chain was retrieved from a study of blood T cell repertoires in COVID-19. Across the study: Acute-phase and convalescent COVID-19 samples originated in the United States, Italy and Spain. The cDNA or gDNA used as material had been derived from T cells, B-cell-depleted T cells, or PBMCs.

Per the authors' pipeline: Amplification of reference gene primers was used by the study to estimate nucleated cell counts. Sequencing was performed with immunoSEQ multiplex PCR; in TCRdb, only in-frame clones are kept and a portion is missing. V, J and clone size reflect that table, while D and trimming were determined from the DNA. This sample has around 250,000 clones, with approximately 82% found just once. This CDR3 comprises 15 residues. V dropped 1 base and J dropped 9 bases, with 18 bases sitting between them. CDR1 and CDR2 from the germline V gene are SGHRS and YFSETQ. The chain carries TRBV5-1 and TRBJ2-3; possible D gene TRBD2, 5 bases. The receptor's source is a man aged 25 to 45 who had recovered from COVID-19. The sequenced material came from peripheral blood. CDR3 coding DNA: TGCGCCAGCAGCTTGTCTTCGGCCGGAACGGGAACGCAGTATTTT. Translating it yields CASSLSSAGTGTQYF.